These 7 T cell receptor beta chains were all obtained from the same sample, sequenced in a study of shared clonotypes between healthy human individuals. Data came from immunoSEQ multiplex PCR; TCRdb stores just in-frame clones and leaves some out. The sample comprises approximately 2.5 million clones, over 85% of which are singletons, and over 0.12% rests with the top ten. Material for sequencing was naive CD4+ T cells sorted from blood. This sample's subset: CD45RA+ positively selected. These receptors all come from a man aged 18 to 29 in good health.

The chain uses TRBV7-8 and TRBJ1-5; 9 bases fit TRBD1. The germline V gene encodes CDR1 SGHVS and CDR2 FQNEAQ. The CDR3 totals 15 residues. The ends lost 4 bases at V and 4 bases at J; junction bases unmatched: 5. This CDR3 reads CASSWGTGRNQPQHF. As DNA, the CDR3 is TGTGCCAGCAGCTGGGGGACAGGGCGGAATCAGCCCCAGCATTTT.

V is TRBV5-4 and J is TRBJ1-2, with D possibly TRBD1 on 6 matching bases. This CDR3 comprises 12 residues. Trimming left V 9 bases short and J 4 bases short, with 13 bases between. Looked up from germline, CDR1 is SGHNT and CDR2 is YYREEE (reference sequence). The CDR3 loop reads CATLEGGYGYTF. The CDR3 DNA sequence: TGTGCCACCTTAGAGGGGGGCTATGGCTACACCTTC.

The rearrangement links TRBV12-2 to TRBJ2-7; TRBD2, as called in the table, went unchecked against the DNA. TRBV12-2 is labeled a pseudogene. This CDR3 comprises 12 residues. CDR3 sequence reads: CASRPFPDEQYF. Written as DNA, the CDR3 is TGTGCAAGTCGCCCTTTTCCGGACGAGCAGTACTTC.

This chain connects TRBV25-1 to TRBJ1-2; D is uncertain. CDR1 and CDR2 from the germline V gene are MGHDK and SYGVNS. The CDR3 is 15 residues long. The V end was cut by 7 bases, the J end by 6 bases, with 21 bases between. CDR3 in amino acids: CASTRPAPSGDGYTF. The CDR3 coding sequence is TGTGCCAGCACCCGCCCGGCCCCTTCCGGGGATGGCTACACCTTC.

V is TRBV4-1 and J is TRBJ2-7; D remains ambiguous. V shed 0 bases and J shed 5 bases, with 14 bases lying between them. Looked up from germline, CDR1 is MGHRA and CDR2 is YSYEKL. The length of the CDR3 is 15 residues. The CDR3 loop reads CASSQETGPTDEQYF. Here the CDR3 DNA reads TGCGCCAGCAGCCAAGAAACGGGTCCGACCGACGAGCAGTACTTC.

V and J are TRBV11-2 and TRBJ1-3; D is undetermined. Trimming left V 5 bases short and J 0 bases short, with 11 bases between. The CDR3 runs to 15 residues. In germline, CDR1 is SGHAT, CDR2 FQNNGV. The CDR3 nucleotides read TGTGCCAGCAGCCCGCTACGGGGCTCTGGAAACACCATATATTTT. Its translation is CASSPLRGSGNTIYF.

The chain carries TRBV18 and TRBJ2-3, with D possibly being TRBD1 (6 bases). Germline V gene lookup returns CDR1 KGHSH and CDR2 LQKENI. There are 14 residues in the CDR3. Trimming stripped 6 bases from V and 3 bases from J, with 13 bases between. CDR3 amino acids: CASSQGTGTDTQYF. For the CDR3, the DNA is TGTGCCAGCTCCCAAGGCACAGGGACAGATACGCAGTATTTT.